This T cell receptor beta chain was identified during a study of cytomegalovirus exposure and HLA in healthy donors. V dropped 6 bases and J dropped 5; count of bases not matched to a gene: 12. The CDR3 extends over 16 amino acids. Germline lookup yields CDR1 MNHNY and CDR2 SVGAGI (reference sequence). Primers for the PCR totalled 60 Vbeta and 13 Jbeta. Repertoires were generated with immunoSEQ multiplex PCR, while TCRdb's copy carries only in-frame clones and drops some. The table lists 150,000 to 200,000 clones, roughly 80% of them singletons. On this clone itself: As yet, its antigen is unknown.

Study findings and constraints: Confirmation in vitro established that a few CMV-associated chains were specific for CMV antigens.

The sequencing input was PBMCs. This sequence joins TRBV6-6 and TRBJ2-1; 8 bases are a match to TRBD1. The receptor was isolated from a male donor in good health and CMV-seronegative. The CDR3 DNA follows: TGTGCCAGCAGCCAGGACAGGGCTGGGTCGGACAATGAGCAGTTCTTC. This translates into CASSQDRAGSDNEQFF.